This TCR beta chain was retrieved from a study of OX40 agonist ivuxolimab in advanced cancers. For context, the study as a whole: Ivuxolimab, which targeted the costimulatory receptor OX40 (CD134), was an agonistic, fully human IgG2 monoclonal antibody. Of the roughly 53 patients in dose escalation, about 20 had hepatocellular carcinoma, some 15 had melanoma, 9 had renal cell carcinoma and 9 had head and neck cancer. Intravenous ivuxolimab was administered to patients every 2 weeks at six dose levels: 0.01, 0.1, 0.3, 1.5, 3 and 10 mg/kg. Partial responses were achieved by three dose-escalation patients, of whom one had hepatocellular carcinoma and two had cutaneous melanoma. The paper describes the monotherapy dose-escalation part (N ≈ 50 patients) of the phase I trial of ivuxolimab. Prior anti-PD-1, anti-PD-L1 or anti-CTLA-4 therapy was permitted, and checkpoint inhibitors had been received by 40% to 50% of dose-escalation patients. In the dose-escalation cohort, around four fifths of patients were male, and the mean age was 60 years with a range of roughly 20 to 85. The point of sequencing TCRbeta in the periphery was to test whether ivuxolimab changed TCR sequence diversity and drove clonal T-cell expansion. General study outcomes and caveats: Low levels of normalized T-cell clonal expansion were also seen in some patients who did not respond. Clonal expansion of both CD4+ and CD8+ blood T cells was observed from baseline to week 6 at doses 0.1 to 3.0 mg/kg. Antigen specificity was not determined for the clonally expanded peripheral T cells. After ivuxolimab, CD8+ T cells had more expanded clones than CD4+ T cells on average. Partial responders in the 0.1-3.0 mg/kg groups had among the lowest normalized peripheral clonal expansion, especially among CD8+ T cells.

Patients with autoimmune disease history or receiving systemic immunosuppression were excluded from the trial. Peripheral blood for TCR sequencing was drawn from every dose cohort at baseline, at cycle 4 day 1 and at cycle 7 day 1. Samples came from an open-label, multicenter, first-in-human phase I dose-escalation trial of ivuxolimab. Adults with locally advanced or metastatic melanoma, renal cell carcinoma, hepatocellular carcinoma or head and neck squamous cell carcinoma were enrolled in the trial. Before TCR sequencing, CD4+ and CD8+ T cells were separately sorted from peripheral blood. The germline V gene (reference sequence) yields SSHAT for CDR1 and FNYEAQ for CDR2. Taken from cysteine to phenylalanine, the CDR3 has 15 residues. The only DNA kept is the CDR3, 45 bases in frame from the first base. For sequencing of the TCRbeta CDR3 region, genomic DNA was extracted from the sorted cells. The immunoSEQ Assay was used to sequence the TCRbeta CDR3 regions. TCRdb holds this immuneACCESS table with in-frame rearrangements only. Some clones are missing; in checked studies, unresolved V genes explain under half, and the rest has no known cause. In this sample the table shows around 30,000 clones, 89% of which occur a single time. The ten largest account for approximately 26% of the sample.

As concerns this clone: Its antigen remains unidentified. At one boundary the junction diverges from the germline segment, which might be a read error.

The sequence came from an adult with an advanced solid tumor such as melanoma, head and neck, liver or kidney cancer. The V gene is TRBV7-7 and the J gene is TRBJ2-5; no D gene is confidently identified. Sequenced here: CD4+ or CD8+ T cells sorted from blood, sampled in a trial of the OX40 agonist ivuxolimab. The CDR3 has the sequence CASSLGHTNWETQYF. The DNA sequence is as follows: TGTGCTAGCAGCTTAGGCCATACAAACTGGGAGACCCAGTACTTC.